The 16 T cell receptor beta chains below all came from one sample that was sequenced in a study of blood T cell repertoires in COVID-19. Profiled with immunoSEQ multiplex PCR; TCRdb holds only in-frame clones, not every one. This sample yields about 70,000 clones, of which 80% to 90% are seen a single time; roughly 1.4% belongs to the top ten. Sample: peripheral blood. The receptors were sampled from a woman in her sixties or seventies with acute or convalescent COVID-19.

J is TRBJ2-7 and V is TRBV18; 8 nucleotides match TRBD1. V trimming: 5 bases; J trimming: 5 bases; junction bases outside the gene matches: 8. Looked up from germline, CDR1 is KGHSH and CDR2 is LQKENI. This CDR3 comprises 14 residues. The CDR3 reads CASSADRVKNEQYF. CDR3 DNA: TGTGCCAGCTCAGCGGACAGGGTGAAAAACGAGCAGTACTTC.

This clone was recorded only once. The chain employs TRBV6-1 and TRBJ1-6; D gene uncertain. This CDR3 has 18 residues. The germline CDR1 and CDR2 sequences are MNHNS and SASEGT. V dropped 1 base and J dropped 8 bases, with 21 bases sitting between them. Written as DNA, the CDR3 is TGTGCCAGCAGTGAAGTCGGTGATTGGGGAGAGGAAGATTCACCCCTCCACTTT. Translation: CASSEVGDWGEEDSPLHF.

CDR3 DNA: TGTGCCAGTAGCGGACAGGGGGCGGGTGGGGCCAACGTCCTGACTTTC. It encodes CASSGQGAGGANVLTF. This chain uses TRBV19 with TRBJ2-6, with 11 nucleotides matching TRBD1. The CDR3 has 16 amino acids. Germline assignment: CDR1 LNHDA and CDR2 SQIVND (reference sequence). Trimming removed 6 bases from V and 3 bases from J; junction bases left unmatched: 4.

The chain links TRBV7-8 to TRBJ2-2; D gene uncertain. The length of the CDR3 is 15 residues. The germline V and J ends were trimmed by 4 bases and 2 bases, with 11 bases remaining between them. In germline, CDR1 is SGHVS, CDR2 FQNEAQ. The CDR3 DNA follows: TGTGCCAGCAGCTCGCGAAGACTTAACACCGGGGAGCTGTTTTTT. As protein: CASSSRRLNTGELFF.

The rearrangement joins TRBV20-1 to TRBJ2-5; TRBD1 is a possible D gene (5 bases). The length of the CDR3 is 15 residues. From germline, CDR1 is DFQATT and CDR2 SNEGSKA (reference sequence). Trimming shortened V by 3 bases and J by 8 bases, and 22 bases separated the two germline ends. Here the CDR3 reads CSASLQGHAPPTQYF. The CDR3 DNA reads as TGCAGTGCTAGTCTCCAAGGACATGCCCCACCAACCCAGTACTTC.

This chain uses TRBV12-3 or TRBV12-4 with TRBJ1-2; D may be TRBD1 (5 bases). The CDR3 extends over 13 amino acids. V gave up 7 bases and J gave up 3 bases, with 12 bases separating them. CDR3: CASTAGGYYGYTF. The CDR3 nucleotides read TGTGCCAGCACCGCCGGGGGGTACTATGGCTACACCTTC.

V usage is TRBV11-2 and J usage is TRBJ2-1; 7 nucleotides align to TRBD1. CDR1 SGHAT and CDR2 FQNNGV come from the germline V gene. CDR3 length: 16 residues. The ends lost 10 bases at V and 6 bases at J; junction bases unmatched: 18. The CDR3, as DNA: TGTGCCACCGCCCGAGGGAGACAGGGTCGTCTCAATGAGCAGTTCTTC. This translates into CATARGRQGRLNEQFF.

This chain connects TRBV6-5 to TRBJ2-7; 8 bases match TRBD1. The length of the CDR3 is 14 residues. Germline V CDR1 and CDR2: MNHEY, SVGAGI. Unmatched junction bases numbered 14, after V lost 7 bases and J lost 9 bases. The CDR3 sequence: CASIFDRGVEVQYF. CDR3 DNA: TGTGCCAGCATCTTTGACAGGGGTGTCGAAGTGCAGTACTTC.

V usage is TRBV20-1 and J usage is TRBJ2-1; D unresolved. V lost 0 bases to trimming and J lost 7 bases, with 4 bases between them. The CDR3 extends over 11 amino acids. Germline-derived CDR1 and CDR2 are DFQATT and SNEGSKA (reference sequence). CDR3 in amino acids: CSARDSNEQFF. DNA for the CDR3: TGCAGTGCTAGAGATTCAAATGAGCAGTTCTTC.

CDR3 sequence (DNA): TGTGCCAGCAGCGTAATCCCACCAGGGGATGGCTACACCTTC. Protein product: CASSVIPPGDGYTF. The chain recombines TRBV9 with TRBJ1-2, with D perhaps TRBD1 (6 bases). The V gene lost 1 base and the J gene lost 6 bases, with 13 bases spanning the gap. This CDR3 region has 14 residues. The germline CDR1 and CDR2 sequences are SGDLS and YYNGEE. Looking up the rest from reference TRBV9 and TRBJ1-2 gives the full variable domain: DSGVTQTPKHLITATGQRVTLRCSPRSGDLSVYWYQQSLDQGLQFLIQYYNGEERAKGNILERFSAQQFPDLHSELNLSSLELGDSALYFCASSVIPPGDGYTFGSGTRLTVV.

The CDR3 sequence: CASSLSARENTEAFF. Here the CDR3 DNA reads TGCGCCAGCAGCTTGTCCGCCAGGGAAAACACTGAAGCTTTCTTT. The V call is TRBV5-1, the J call TRBJ1-1, with D tentatively TRBD1 (5 bases). CDR3 length: 15 residues. With 1 base removed from V and 2 bases from J, the gap between germline ends came to 12 bases. Germline CDR1 is SGHRS and CDR2 is YFSETQ.

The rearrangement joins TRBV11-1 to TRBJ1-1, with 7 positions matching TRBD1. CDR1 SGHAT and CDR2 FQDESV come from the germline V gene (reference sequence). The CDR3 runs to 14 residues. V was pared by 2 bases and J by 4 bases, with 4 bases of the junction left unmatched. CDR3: CASSLHPGGTEAFF. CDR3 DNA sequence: TGTGCCAGCAGCTTACATCCAGGGGGCACTGAAGCTTTCTTT.

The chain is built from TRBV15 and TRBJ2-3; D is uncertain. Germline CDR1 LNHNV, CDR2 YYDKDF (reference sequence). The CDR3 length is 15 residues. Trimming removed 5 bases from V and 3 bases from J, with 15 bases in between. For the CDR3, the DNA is TGTGCCACCAGCGATGCAGAAATAGCTACAGATACGCAGTATTTT. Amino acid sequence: CATSDAEIATDTQYF.

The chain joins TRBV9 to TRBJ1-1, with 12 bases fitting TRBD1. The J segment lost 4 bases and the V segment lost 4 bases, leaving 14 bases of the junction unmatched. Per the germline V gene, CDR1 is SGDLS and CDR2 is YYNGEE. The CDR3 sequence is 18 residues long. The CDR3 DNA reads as TGTGCCAGCAGCTTCTCACCGGGACAGGGGGCTTTTGGCACTGAAGCTTTCTTT. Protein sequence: CASSFSPGQGAFGTEAFF.

The CDR3 DNA reads as TGTGCCAGCAGCTTAGCGTTGAGTTCGACGGGTGGCTACACCTTC. Protein product: CASSLALSSTGGYTF. The chain has TRBV7-8 and TRBJ1-2; D is ambiguous. This CDR3 contains 15 residues. The V gene lost 0 bases and the J gene lost 7 bases, with 15 bases spanning the gap. Germline values: CDR1 SGHVS, CDR2 FQNEAQ.

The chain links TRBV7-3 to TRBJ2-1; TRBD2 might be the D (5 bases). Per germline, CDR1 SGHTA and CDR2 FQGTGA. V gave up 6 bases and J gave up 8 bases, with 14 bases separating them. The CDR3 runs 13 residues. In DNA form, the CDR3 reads TGTGCCAGCAGATCTGCGGGTAGGGATGAGCAGTTCTTC. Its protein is CASRSAGRDEQFF.